This T cell receptor (beta chain) came from a study of blood T cell repertoires in COVID-19 (dated by TCRdb to 2018 to 2021). Background for the entire study: The collaborator samples originated in the United States, Italy and Spain and spanned the acute and convalescent phases of COVID-19. A de-identified subject ID, COVID-19 status, age in years and sex were almost always included in the sample metadata. The repertoires were made available in a free public database intended to serve as a resource for research on the immune response to SARS-CoV-2. Where available, HLA class I and class II types were taken from metadata supplied by the sample provider and were not determined by assay-based typing. Samples were obtained from the ongoing ImmuneRACE study (first 160 participants) and from some 1,200 subjects provided by 6 global collaborators. The prospective study material was composed of cDNA or gDNA derived from T cells, B-cell-depleted T cells, or PBMCs. Deeply sampled blood TCRbeta repertoires from subjects exposed to, actively infected with, or recovered from COVID-19 were included in the dataset.

In the prospective study, participants were 18 to 89 years old, resided in fewer than 25 geographic areas of the United States, and were enrolled through a virtual design. In the prospective study, cohorts were assigned on the basis of participant-reported clinical history obtained from a screening survey and a study questionnaire. Recovered participants in ImmuneRACE Cohort 3 were defined as having two consecutive negative NP/OP PCR tests, clearance from a healthcare professional, or resolution of symptoms. Each participant in the prospective study had whole blood, serum and a nasopharyngeal or oropharyngeal swab collected by mobile phlebotomists. Additional blood draws and questionnaires over an approximately two-month period could optionally be provided by prospective study participants. Before DNA extraction, prospective study blood samples were shipped either frozen or at room temperature.

This clone was observed a handful of times. Its antigen specificity is not known. No qualities accompany the bases; no much larger clone lies one base away. The CDR3 numbers 18 residues from cysteine through phenylalanine. Left in the record is the CDR3 DNA by itself, 54 bases read in frame from the first base. CDR1 is given as WSHSY and CDR2 as SAAADI, both from the germline V gene. V sheds 2 bases and J sheds 2 bases, leaving 20 bases between their ends. TCRbeta CDR3 regions were amplified from genomic DNA by means of the immunoSEQ Assay, a bias-controlled multiplex PCR. The paper's data handling went like this. The number of nucleated cells in each sample was estimated by amplification of reference gene primers within the assay. To quantify the absolute abundance of each unique TCRbeta CDR3 rearrangement, sequence reads were collapsed and filtered. Productive Simpson clonality was computed per sample as the square root of Simpson's diversity index over productive rearrangements. Sourced from immuneACCESS, this table was stored by TCRdb with only in-frame sequences that have V and J called. A share of the clones is absent; for the studies checked, an unresolved V gene accounts for under half, and the remainder has no known explanation. V and J calls and clone size come straight from that table; D and trimming were deduced from the DNA. The sample yields around 210,000 clones; 70% to 90% were counted once. Roughly 8.4% of the sample is held by the ten biggest clonotypes.

Broader findings and caveats from the paper: Clinical and demographic metadata were provided uncurated, with the amount varying by source and participant.

Sequencing was carried out using PBMCs or T cells enriched from blood (not recorded which). The origin of this receptor is a woman aged 18-30 years who had recovered from COVID-19. The rearranged chain carries TRBV10-2 and TRBJ2-3; TRBD1 is perhaps the D gene, given 6 matching bases. The DNA sequence is as follows: TGCGCCAGCAGTGAGAGTTTAGGACAGAACCTATACACAGATACGCAGTATTTT. This yields the protein CASSESLGQNLYTDTQYF.